The 6 T cell receptor beta chains presented below share a single source sample, sequenced in a study of T cells in Graves' hyperthyroidism and ophthalmopathy. Amplification yielded TCR beta CDR3 regions, with RNA transcripts as the source. The HTBI primer set served for first-round RT-PCR of the TCR CDR3. MiXCR was run by TCRdb on the multiplex PCR reads, yielding one entry per CDR3 protein. In the table there are 400,000 to 600,000 distinct CDR3 sequences, about a fifth of which are singletons. The sequencing sample was made of blood. The receptors here all came from a man aged 18-30 years with Graves' hyperthyroidism.

The rearrangement joins TRBV20-1 to TRBJ2-7, with D possibly being TRBD1 or TRBD2 (5 bases each). This CDR3 region has 14 residues. Between the trimmed V and J ends, which lost 1 base and 2 bases, there was a span of 12 bases. Per germline, CDR1 DFQATT and CDR2 SNEGSKA (reference sequence). CDR3 loop: CSARGGDGAYEQYF. The CDR3 bases are TGCAGTGCTAGAGGAGGGGACGGAGCCTACGAGCAGTACTTC.

This clonotype has a handful of counts. V gene TRBV3-1 combines with J gene TRBJ2-2; TRBD1 aligns across 11 bases. Germline CDR1 is LGHDT and CDR2 is YNNKEL (reference sequence). V lost 5 bases to trimming and J lost 5 bases; unmatched junction nucleotides: 4. This CDR3 region has 15 residues. CDR3 coding DNA: TGTGCCAGCAGCGCCCGGGACAGGGGGACCGGGGAGCTGTTTTTT. Its translation: CASSARDRGTGELFF.

In its sample, this clonotype was seen many times. The chain couples TRBV15 to TRBJ2-5; D is tentatively TRBD1 or TRBD2 (5 bases each). The CDR3 runs to 12 residues. Germline CDR1 LNHNV, CDR2 YYDKDF (reference sequence). The germline V and J ends were trimmed by 5 bases and 4 bases, with 8 bases remaining between them. In DNA form, the CDR3 reads TGTGCCACCAGCCCGGGGACAGAGACCCAGTACTTC. The encoded protein is CATSPGTETQYF.

This clonotype was recorded many times. The V and J genes are TRBV24-1 and TRBJ2-5; D gene uncertain. Germline CDR1 KGHDR, CDR2 SFDVKD. The V end lost 4 bases, the J end lost 1 base, and 12 bases lay between the germline ends. There are 15 residues in the CDR3. The CDR3 DNA reads TGTGCCACCAGTGACCCCCGGACCCTCCAAGAGACCCAGTACTTC. It encodes CATSDPRTLQETQYF.

This chain links TRBV24-1 with TRBJ1-2, with D perhaps matching TRBD1 (5 bases). Germline assignment: CDR1 KGHDR and CDR2 SFDVKD. The CDR3 is 14 amino acids. Trimming pared 4 bases from V and 3 bases from J, leaving 11 bases between. The CDR3: CATSDQGADYGYTF. The CDR3 nucleotides are TGTGCCACCAGTGACCAAGGGGCGGACTATGGCTACACCTTC.

Note on this clonotype: A much larger clone differs from this one at a single base, so this may be a read error. Since no conserved phenylalanine or tryptophan closes the CDR3, a read error is the likely cause. The genes are TRBV30 and TRBJ1-1; D gene unclear. The germline V gene has CDR1 GTSNPN and CDR2 SVGIG (reference sequence). Trimming took off 5 bases at V and 5 bases at J, with 9 bases between the two ends. The CDR3 has 11 residues. CDR3 bases: TGTGCCTGGGGGCAAGGGACTGAAGCTTTCTAT. Amino acids: CAWGQGTEAFY.